Detailed here is one TCR beta chain. This entry comes from a study of blood T cell repertoires in COVID-19. Overall study context: COVID-19 samples from acute and convalescent phases originated in the United States, Italy and Spain. Sample material is recorded as cDNA or gDNA derived from T cells, B-cell-depleted T cells, or PBMCs.

Sequencing was performed with immunoSEQ multiplex PCR; in TCRdb, only in-frame clones are kept and a portion is missing. Of some 210,000 clones in the sample, 92% were seen once. Trimming stripped 5 bases from V and 4 bases from J, with 12 bases between. The CDR3 runs 13 residues. Germline assignment: CDR1 MNHEY and CDR2 SMNVEV (reference sequence). The sequence came from a young man with acute or convalescent COVID-19. The sequenced sample consisted of peripheral blood. The V and J genes are TRBV27 and TRBJ2-7; the D gene is possibly TRBD1 (6 bases). The CDR3: CASSLRTDYEQYF. Here the CDR3 DNA reads TGTGCCAGCAGTCTCCGGACAGATTACGAGCAGTACTTC.